The present T cell receptor beta chain was sequenced within a study of shared clonotypes between healthy human individuals. Study details: Three men and a couple of women, aged 18 to 49, were donors.

Germline V CDR1 and CDR2: SGHAT, FQNNGV. The CDR3 runs to 15 residues. Trimming took 1 base from V and 9 from J; bases not matched to a gene: 5. As for this clone: Its target is not known.

The study drew its donors from healthy HIV-negative adults without recent acute infections or vaccinations. General study results and limits: It was anticipated that sequencing depth would influence how many clonotypes donors shared. A limitation of the genetic and exposure-history diversity represented arose from few donors.

Using immunoSEQ multiplex PCR, the repertoire was profiled, and TCRdb retains in-frame clones only, with some absent. The profile covers over 400,000 clones, with 60% to 80% appearing a single time and around 11% taken by the ten largest. V gene TRBV11-2 combines with J gene TRBJ2-1, with 11 bases lining up with TRBD2. This TCR was sampled from a woman in her forties in good health. Some clones in this sample may be carry-over from other donors' samples. Sequencing was performed on PBMCs. Here the CDR3 DNA reads TGTGCCAGCAGCTTAGTCGGGCTAGCGGGAGGTGAGCAGTTCTTC. As protein: CASSLVGLAGGEQFF.